This entry is about one TCR beta chain. Its antigen is undetermined. The data were obtained in a study of T cell clonotyping in hematopoietic cell transplantation. V shed 3 bases and J shed 0 bases, with 12 bases lying between them. Germline V gene data show CDR1 as SGHRS and CDR2 as YFSETQ. The CDR3 has 16 residues. Clones were sequenced by immunoSEQ multiplex PCR, and TCRdb holds only the in-frame ones, with some missing. The sample yields roughly 9,300 clones, roughly nine tenths seen once. The study's findings and limits: Recipient TCR diversity dropped after transplant; expanded clonotypes rose from day 30 to 180. Broader posttransplant TCR repertoire diversity was predicted by graft donor and pretransplant recipient Inverse Simpson Index values. Cells were unsorted, so CD4 and CD8 contributions were not separated.

This chain joins TRBV5-1 and TRBJ2-2; D unclear. The clonotype was recovered from a human patient who had an allogeneic stem cell transplant, so the T cells may come from the graft donor. The donor label of this sample is uncertain. Some clones in this sample may be carry-over from other donors' samples. The sample was PBMCs, taken 180 days after allogeneic stem cell transplant. The CDR3 region has the DNA TGCGCCAGCAGCTCCTTGGGTCCTACGAACACCGGGGAGCTGTTTTTT. It yields the protein CASSSLGPTNTGELFF.